This record covers a single TCR beta chain. Its antigen is currently unknown. V was cut by 3 bases and J by 9 bases, with 6 bases left in between. This CDR3 comprises 11 residues. Per germline, CDR1 SGHAT and CDR2 FQDESV (reference sequence). The sample originates from a study of T-cell memory formation after mild COVID-19. Study-level points and caveats: There was a balanced CD4/CD8 profile in clones contracting day 15 to 85, and later expanders leaned CD4+.

A single record per CDR3 protein comes from TCRdb applying MiXCR to the 5' RACE reads. This sample has roughly 170,000 distinct CDR3 sequences, with around 20% found just once. The rearrangement joins TRBV11-1 to TRBJ2-1; D is unresolved. Sequenced sample: PBMCs or a T cell subset sorted from them (not recorded which). This TCR came from a man between 18 and 35 years old who had mild COVID-19 (a few samples of this study predate the infection). Cell type and time point are not known. CDR3 in amino acids: CASSFKREQFF. CDR3 sequence (DNA): TGTGCCAGCAGCTTTAAACGTGAGCAGTTCTTC.